What follows are 28 T cell receptor beta chains derived from one specimen sequenced in a study of cytomegalovirus exposure and HLA in healthy donors. PCR involved 60 Vbeta and 13 Jbeta primers. TCRdb's copy holds only in-frame clones and misses some; the assay was immunoSEQ multiplex PCR. The sample lists around 140,000 clones; around 73% were seen once. The sample was PBMCs. These receptors came from a female donor in good health and CMV-seronegative.

The chain uses TRBV7-8 and TRBJ2-3; a possible D gene is TRBD1 (6 bases). Trimming stripped 4 bases from V and 0 bases from J, with 17 bases between. The CDR3 sequence is 17 residues long. Germline values: CDR1 SGHVS, CDR2 FQNEAQ. CDR3 nucleotide sequence: TGTGCCAGCAGCTCCCTCTCCGACAGGTCTAGCACAGATACGCAGTATTTT. Translating it yields CASSSLSDRSSTDTQYF. Looking up the rest from reference TRBV7-8 and TRBJ2-3 gives the full variable domain: GAGVSQSPRYKVAKRGQDVALRCDPISGHVSLFWYQQALGQGPEFLTYFQNEAQLDKSGLPSDRFFAERPEGSVSTLKIQRTQQEDSAVYLCASSSLSDRSSTDTQYFGPGTRLTVL.

J is TRBJ2-5 and V is TRBV19, with D hard to call. The V gene lost 3 bases and the J gene lost 2 bases, with 7 bases spanning the gap. The germline gives CDR1 LNHDA, CDR2 SQIVND (reference sequence). The CDR3 is 13 residues long. CDR3 region: CASSMASQETQYF. The CDR3 DNA follows: TGTGCCAGTAGTATGGCCAGTCAAGAGACCCAGTACTTC.

The rearrangement links TRBV10-3 to TRBJ2-3, with TRBD2 identical over 9 bases. V was clipped by 10 bases and J by 3 bases; unmatched bases: 11. The V gene's germline CDR1 is ENHRY and CDR2 SYGVKD. This CDR3 spans 15 amino acids. The CDR3 nucleotides read TGTGCCACCCAATGGAGCGGGGGGCGAACAGATACGCAGTATTTT. Amino acids: CATQWSGGRTDTQYF.

The CDR3 sequence: CASSPQKQGYNEQFF. In DNA form, the CDR3 reads TGTGCCAGCTCACCCCAGAAACAGGGTTACAATGAGCAGTTCTTC. The genes are TRBV18 and TRBJ2-1; tentative D call: TRBD1 (6 bases). With 3 bases removed from V and 4 bases from J, the gap between germline ends came to 13 bases. The CDR3 loop spans 15 amino acids. CDR1 and CDR2 (germline): KGHSH, LQKENI.

The V and J genes are TRBV6-4 and TRBJ2-3; tentative D call: TRBD2 (6 bases). The V and J ends lost 2 bases and 2 bases respectively, with 11 bases between them. This CDR3 is 15 amino acids long. In germline, CDR1 is MRHNA, CDR2 SNTAGT. The CDR3 DNA reads as TGTGCCAGCAGTGACGGTAGCGGCCCCACAGATACGCAGTATTTT. The encoded protein is CASSDGSGPTDTQYF.

The chain employs TRBV6-4 and TRBJ2-1; the match to TRBD2 covers 12 bases. The junction had 4 bases not matched to a gene; V was cut back by 5 bases and J by 5 bases. CDR1 and CDR2 from the germline V gene are MRHNA and SNTAGT. The CDR3 consists of 15 residues. Here the CDR3 reads CASSRLAGADNEQFF. CDR3 DNA sequence: TGTGCCAGCAGTAGACTAGCGGGGGCCGACAATGAGCAGTTCTTC.

This sequence joins TRBV5-1 and TRBJ1-1; D is uncertain. V dropped 4 bases and J dropped 1 base, with 17 bases sitting between them. This CDR3 contains 16 residues. CDR1 SGHRS and CDR2 YFSETQ come from the germline V gene. CDR3 residues: CASSHRSSVENTEAFF. CDR3 bases: TGCGCCAGCAGCCACCGGAGTAGCGTTGAGAACACTGAAGCTTTCTTT.

The rearrangement joins TRBV9 to TRBJ2-4; TRBD2 aligns across 12 bases. The CDR3 length is 16 residues. Germline V gene data show CDR1 as SGDLS and CDR2 as YYNGEE. After removal of 3 bases from V and 6 bases from J, the junction contained 7 bases not matched to a gene. In DNA form, the CDR3 reads TGTGCCAGCAGCGGAACTAGCGGGGGGCATGTAAACATTCAGTACTTC. It specifies CASSGTSGGHVNIQYF. Filled out from reference TRBV9 and TRBJ2-4, the complete variable domain reads DSGVTQTPKHLITATGQRVTLRCSPRSGDLSVYWYQQSLDQGLQFLIQYYNGEERAKGNILERFSAQQFPDLHSELNLSSLELGDSALYFCASSGTSGGHVNIQYFGAGTRLSVL.

The chain combines TRBV15 with TRBJ1-1, with D perhaps TRBD1 (6 bases). The CDR3 consists of 13 residues. Trimming removed 6 bases at V and 6 bases at J, with 14 bases between. Looked up from germline, CDR1 is LNHNV and CDR2 is YYDKDF (reference sequence). CDR3 in amino acids: CATRPGAGAEAFF. As DNA, the CDR3 is TGTGCCACCAGACCAGGGGCGGGGGCTGAAGCTTTCTTT.

V and J are TRBV19 and TRBJ1-1; D is unclear. The V and J ends lost 7 bases and 2 bases respectively, with 11 bases between them. This CDR3 spans 13 amino acids. From germline, CDR1 is LNHDA and CDR2 SQIVND (reference sequence). CDR3 in amino acids: CASTPGPNTEAFF. CDR3 nucleotide sequence: TGTGCCAGTACCCCAGGTCCAAACACTGAAGCTTTCTTT.

DNA for the CDR3: TGTGCCAGCAGCCTTCGACAGGGGGTGAATGAGCAGTTCTTC. Protein sequence: CASSLRQGVNEQFF. This chain uses TRBV13 with TRBJ2-1; the match to TRBD1 covers 9 bases. J gave up 7 bases and V 5 bases, and 6 bases lay outside the gene matches. The length of the CDR3 is 14 residues. CDR1 PRHDT and CDR2 FYEKMQ come from the germline V gene (reference sequence). Looking up the rest from reference TRBV13 and TRBJ2-1 gives the full variable domain: AAGVIQSPRHLIKEKRETATLKCYPIPRHDTVYWYQQGPGQDPQFLISFYEKMQSDKGSIPDRFSAQQFSDYHSELNMSSLELGDSALYFCASSLRQGVNEQFFGPGTRLTVL.

The chain is built from TRBV12-5 and TRBJ2-1, with TRBD2 identical over 10 bases. V dropped 2 bases and J dropped 8; count of bases not matched to a gene: 15. CDR3 size: 18 residues. Germline CDR1 and CDR2: LGHNT and FRNRAP. CDR3 coding DNA: TGTGCTAGTGGTTTGACAACCCCTAGCGGGAGAGTTAGGGATGAGCAGTTCTTC. Protein product: CASGLTTPSGRVRDEQFF. The whole variable domain, filled in from reference TRBV12-5 and TRBJ2-1, reads DARVTQTPRHKVTEMGQEVTMRCQPILGHNTVFWYRQTMMQGLELLAYFRNRAPLDDSGMPKDRFSAEMPDATLATLKIQPSEPRDSAVYFCASGLTTPSGRVRDEQFFGPGTRLTVL.

The chain has TRBV11-3 and TRBJ2-7, with TRBD1 identical over 12 bases. This CDR3 is 14 amino acids long. J was trimmed by 6 bases and V by 5 bases; bases with no gene match: 5. Germline-derived CDR1 and CDR2 are SGHNT and YENEEA. The CDR3 spells CASSQGQGAGEQYF. The CDR3, as DNA: TGTGCCAGCAGCCAGGGACAGGGGGCGGGCGAGCAGTACTTC.

V usage is TRBV7-6 and J usage is TRBJ1-5; TRBD1 matches 7 bases. Germline loops: CDR1 SGHVS, CDR2 FNYEAQ. V gave up 4 bases and J gave up 2 bases; unmatched junction bases: 2. This CDR3 is 14 amino acids long. CDR3 DNA: TGTGCCAGCAGCTCGGGACAGCGCAATCAGCCCCAGCATTTT. Amino acids: CASSSGQRNQPQHF.

V and J are TRBV19 and TRBJ1-5; D call uncertain. The CDR3 spans 13 residues. Germline V gene data show CDR1 as LNHDA and CDR2 as SQIVND (reference sequence). V lost 3 bases and J 5 bases, leaving 8 bases between the germline ends. The CDR3 reads CASSIVADQPQHF. The CDR3 DNA sequence: TGTGCCAGTAGTATCGTGGCGGATCAGCCCCAGCATTTT. The entire variable domain, with the rest obtained from reference TRBV19 and TRBJ1-5, is as follows: DGGITQSPKYLFRKEGQNVTLSCEQNLNHDAMYWYRQDPGQGLRLIYYSQIVNDFQKGDIAEGYSVSREKKESFPLTVTSAQKNPTAFYLCASSIVADQPQHFGDGTRLSIL.

The V gene is TRBV27, the J gene TRBJ1-3, with D possibly TRBD1 on 5 matching bases. V lost 5 bases and J 0 bases, leaving 11 bases between the germline ends. The CDR3 totals 15 residues. Germline V gene data show CDR1 as MNHEY and CDR2 as SMNVEV (reference sequence). The CDR3 spells CASSLDTTSGNTIYF. In DNA, the CDR3 is TGTGCCAGCAGTCTGGACACCACCTCTGGAAACACCATATATTTT.

The rearrangement joins TRBV10-3 to TRBJ2-1; 11 nucleotides align to TRBD2. Per germline, CDR1 ENHRY and CDR2 SYGVKD. Losses at the gene ends were 10 bases for V and 4 bases for J; bases not matched to a gene: 6. The CDR3 contains 14 residues. CDR3 loop: CATSGTSGYNEQFF. In DNA, the CDR3 is TGTGCCACCTCCGGGACTAGCGGATACAATGAGCAGTTCTTC.

The rearrangement links TRBV2 to TRBJ1-3; 9 bases are shared with TRBD1. Germline V gives CDR1 SNHLY, CDR2 FYNNEI. V dropped 5 bases and J dropped 2; count of bases not matched to a gene: 4. This CDR3 comprises 15 residues. In DNA, the CDR3 is TGTGCCAGCAGTCCGGGACAGGGAACTGGAAACACCATATATTTT. This translates into CASSPGQGTGNTIYF.

The CDR3 reads CATSTPGTGGVETQYF. CDR3 sequence (DNA): TGTGCCACCAGCACCCCCGGGACAGGGGGCGTGGAGACCCAGTACTTC. V is TRBV15 and J is TRBJ2-5; TRBD1 aligns across 12 bases. The CDR3 has 16 residues. The V segment lost 4 bases and the J segment 5 bases; nucleotides outside the gene matches: 8. CDR1 and CDR2 (germline): LNHNV, YYDKDF (reference sequence).

The J gene is TRBJ2-7, the V gene TRBV6-1; a weak D match, TRBD2 (6 bases). The germline V gene encodes CDR1 MNHNS and CDR2 SASEGT. This CDR3 has 14 residues. The V end lost 1 base, the J end lost 6 bases, and 13 bases lay between the germline ends. The CDR3 reads CASSEVIGGREQYF. CDR3 bases: TGTGCCAGCAGTGAAGTCATCGGGGGACGCGAGCAGTACTTC.

This clone came up a few times. The chain links TRBV4-1 to TRBJ1-4; 7 nucleotides match TRBD1. CDR1 and CDR2 (germline): MGHRA, YSYEKL. The CDR3 totals 16 residues. V shed 0 bases, J shed 6 bases, and the junction held 7 bases outside the gene matches. The CDR3 DNA sequence: TGCGCCAGCAGCCAAGAGAACAGGGGCCCCTATGAAAAACTGTTTTTT. It translates to CASSQENRGPYEKLFF.

The rearrangement uses TRBV19 and TRBJ2-1; the D gene is possibly TRBD2 (6 bases). V was clipped by 0 bases and J by 8 bases, with 14 bases between them. The length of the CDR3 is 15 residues. CDR1 is LNHDA and CDR2 is SQIVND in the germline V gene (reference sequence). The CDR3 region has the DNA TGTGCCAGTAGTATAGACTATGCATCTAGCGATGAGCAGTTCTTC. Encoded protein: CASSIDYASSDEQFF.

This clone was observed a single time. This chain links TRBV2 with TRBJ2-5; 7 bases are a match to TRBD1. From germline, CDR1 is SNHLY and CDR2 FYNNEI. The J segment lost 3 bases and the V segment lost 8 bases, leaving 9 bases of the junction unmatched. The CDR3 is 14 amino acids. CDR3 residues: CASRLGTEKETQYF. CDR3 bases: TGTGCCAGCCGACTTGGGACAGAAAAAGAGACCCAGTACTTC.

This clone is judged medium-sized. The chain recombines TRBV4-2 with TRBJ2-1, with 12 bases that match TRBD2. This CDR3 has 15 amino acids. The junction had 2 bases not matched to a gene; V was cut back by 0 bases and J by 8 bases. From germline, CDR1 is LGHNA and CDR2 YNFKEQ. CDR3 bases: TGTGCCAGCAGCCAAGAGACTAGCGGGAGTTATGAGCAGTTCTTC. Its translation: CASSQETSGSYEQFF.

The rearrangement uses TRBV5-1 and TRBJ1-2, with no clear D. There are 13 residues in the CDR3. Between the trimmed V and J ends, which lost 4 bases and 3 bases, there was a span of 10 bases. Germline V lookup: CDR1 SGHRS, CDR2 YFSETQ. The CDR3 protein is CASSPAEDYGYTF. The CDR3 DNA is TGCGCCAGCAGCCCGGCGGAGGACTATGGCTACACCTTC.

The chain joins TRBV9 to TRBJ2-7, with a tentative D call TRBD1 (5 bases). Per germline, CDR1 SGDLS and CDR2 YYNGEE. V shed 0 bases and J shed 6 bases, with 16 bases lying between them. This CDR3 has 15 amino acids. The CDR3 DNA reads as TGTGCCAGCAGCGTAGTGGGTAGGGGCGATTCCGAGCAGTACTTC. As protein: CASSVVGRGDSEQYF.

The V call is TRBV28, the J call TRBJ1-1, with a tentative D call TRBD1 (5 bases). Per germline, CDR1 MDHEN and CDR2 SYDVKM. V dropped 1 base and J dropped 1 base, with 13 bases sitting between them. This CDR3 is 16 amino acids long. Here the CDR3 reads CASSLSPGMGNTEAFF. CDR3 sequence (DNA): TGTGCCAGCAGTTTATCCCCAGGGATGGGGAACACTGAAGCTTTCTTT.

This clone has only a few counts. The V and J genes are TRBV2 and TRBJ1-4; no definite D call. Trimming removed 2 bases from V and 4 bases from J, with 11 bases in between. The CDR3 totals 15 residues. CDR1 is SNHLY, CDR2 FYNNEI, per germline. DNA of the CDR3: TGTGCCAGCAGTGAAACGGCGGCTGATAATGAAAAACTGTTTTTT. It yields the protein CASSETAADNEKLFF.